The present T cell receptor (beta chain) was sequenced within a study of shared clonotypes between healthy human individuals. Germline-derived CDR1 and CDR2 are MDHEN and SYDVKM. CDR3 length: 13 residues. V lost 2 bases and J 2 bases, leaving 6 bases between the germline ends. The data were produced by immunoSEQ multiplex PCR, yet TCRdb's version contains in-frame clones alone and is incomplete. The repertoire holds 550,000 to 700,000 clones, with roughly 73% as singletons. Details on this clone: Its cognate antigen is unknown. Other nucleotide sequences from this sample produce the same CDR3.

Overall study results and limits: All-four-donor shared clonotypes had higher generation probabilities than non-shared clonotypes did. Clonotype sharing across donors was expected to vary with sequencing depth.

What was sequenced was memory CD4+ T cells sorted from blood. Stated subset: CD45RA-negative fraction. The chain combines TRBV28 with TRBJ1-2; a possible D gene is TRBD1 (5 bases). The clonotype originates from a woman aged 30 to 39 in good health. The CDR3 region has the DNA TGTGCCAGCAGTTTAAGGGGCAACTATGGCTACACCTTC. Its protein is CASSLRGNYGYTF.